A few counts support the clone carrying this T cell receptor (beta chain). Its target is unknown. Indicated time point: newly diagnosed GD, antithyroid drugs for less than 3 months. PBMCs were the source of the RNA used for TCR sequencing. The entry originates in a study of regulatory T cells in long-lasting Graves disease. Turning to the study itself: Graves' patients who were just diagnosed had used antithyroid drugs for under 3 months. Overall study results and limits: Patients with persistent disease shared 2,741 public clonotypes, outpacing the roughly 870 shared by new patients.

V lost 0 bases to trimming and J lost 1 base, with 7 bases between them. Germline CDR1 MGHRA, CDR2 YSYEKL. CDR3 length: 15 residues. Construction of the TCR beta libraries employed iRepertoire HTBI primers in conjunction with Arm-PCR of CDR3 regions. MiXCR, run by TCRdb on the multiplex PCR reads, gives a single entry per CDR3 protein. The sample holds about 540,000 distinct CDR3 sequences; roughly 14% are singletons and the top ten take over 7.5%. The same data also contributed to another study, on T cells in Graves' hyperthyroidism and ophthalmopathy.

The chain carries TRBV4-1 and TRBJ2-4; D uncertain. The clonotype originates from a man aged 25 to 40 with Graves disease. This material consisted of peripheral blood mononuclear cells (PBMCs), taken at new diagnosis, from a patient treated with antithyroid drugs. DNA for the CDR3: TGCGCCAGCAGCCAAGACGACTGGGCCAAAAACATTCAGTACTTC. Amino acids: CASSQDDWAKNIQYF.